The 26 T cell receptor beta chains presented below share a single source sample, sequenced in a study of identical twins. TCRdb recomputed calls from the 5' RACE reads with MiXCR, one row per CDR3 protein. The data contain fewer than 900,000 distinct CDR3 sequences, roughly 18% of them singletons. This same sample was also taken into another study, of T cells expressing NK-cell markers.

Material: PBMCs. Source of these receptors: a woman aged 18-30 years in good health.

This clonotype was recorded a few times. V usage is TRBV20-1 and J usage is TRBJ1-5; possibly TRBD1 for D (5 bases). The CDR3 is 16 amino acids. Deletions cut 1 base from V and 0 bases from J, with 13 bases between. From germline, CDR1 is DFQATT and CDR2 SNEGSKA (reference sequence). The CDR3 is CSARAGSGNSNQPQHF. The CDR3 region has the DNA TGCAGTGCTAGAGCAGGGTCGGGAAATAGCAATCAGCCCCAGCATTTT.

The table lists this clonotype with a count of one. The chain is built from TRBV7-2 and TRBJ2-1; 8 bases agree with TRBD1. The CDR3 is made up of 15 amino acids. J was trimmed by 0 bases and V by 6 bases; bases with no gene match: 4. Germline CDR1 and CDR2: SGHTA and FQGNSA. The CDR3: CASRVDRGSYNEQFF. In DNA form, the CDR3 reads TGTGCCAGCAGGGTAGACAGGGGCTCCTACAATGAGCAGTTCTTC.

This chain connects TRBV5-1 to TRBJ2-7, with 7 nucleotides matching TRBD1. The V gene end was trimmed by 3 bases and the J gene end by 7 bases; junction bases not matched to a gene: 7. Germline assignment: CDR1 SGHRS and CDR2 YFSETQ. The CDR3 has 13 amino acids. This chain's CDR3 is CASSSGQSQEQYF. The DNA of the CDR3 is TGCGCCAGCAGCTCGGGACAGAGTCAGGAGCAGTACTTC. The variable domain in full, with the rest retrieved from reference TRBV5-1 and TRBJ2-7, is KAGVTQTPRYLIKTRGQQVTLSCSPISGHRSVSWYQQTPGQGLQFLFEYFSETQRNKGNFPGRFSGRQFSNSRSEMNVSTLELGDSALYLCASSSGQSQEQYFGPGTRLTVT.

Remarks on this clonotype: Mismatch with germline at one junction end may stem from a read error. V and J are TRBV7-7 and TRBJ2-3; tentatively, D is TRBD2 (6 bases). Germline V CDR1 and CDR2: SSHAT, FNYEAQ (reference sequence). This CDR3 region has 14 residues. The CDR3 coding sequence is TGTGCTAGCAGCTTCGGGGGTATTACAGATACGCAGTATTTT. Translation: CASSFGGITDTQYF.

The chain is built from TRBV5-5 and TRBJ1-5, with D perhaps matching TRBD1 (5 bases). Germline lookup yields CDR1 SGHKS and CDR2 YYEKEE (reference sequence). This CDR3 contains 15 residues. V shed 1 base and J shed 4 bases, with 12 bases lying between them. The CDR3 spells CASSLLQGENQPQHF. CDR3 sequence (DNA): TGTGCCAGCAGCTTGCTCCAGGGTGAGAATCAGCCCCAGCATTTT.

As concerns this clonotype: The DNA is omitted, as the CDR3 cannot be located on it reliably, and the CDR3 follows TCRdb's listing. This sequence joins TRBV29-1 and TRBJ1-1; the table's D gene call, TRBD1, was not cross checked with the DNA. In germline, CDR1 is SQVTM, CDR2 ANQGSEA. Termini included, the CDR3 measures 12 amino acids. CDR3 sequence: CSVGSGSLLVFF.

The V gene is TRBV7-8, the J gene TRBJ1-6; D not certain. V lost 3 bases and J lost 9, with 6 bases in between. The germline gives CDR1 SGHVS, CDR2 FQNEAQ. The CDR3 extends over 12 amino acids. The CDR3 is CASSFRVSPLHF. The CDR3 DNA is TGTGCCAGCAGCTTTCGGGTTTCACCCCTCCACTTT. Supplemented by reference TRBV7-8 and TRBJ1-6, the full variable domain reads GAGVSQSPRYKVAKRGQDVALRCDPISGHVSLFWYQQALGQGPEFLTYFQNEAQLDKSGLPSDRFFAERPEGSVSTLKIQRTQQEDSAVYLCASSFRVSPLHFGNGTRLTVT.

This clonotype was seen a few times. The chain is built from TRBV3-1 and TRBJ2-1; 10 nucleotides agree with TRBD2. CDR1 is LGHDT and CDR2 is YNNKEL in the germline V gene (reference sequence). The CDR3 totals 18 residues. The ends lost 4 bases at V and 0 bases at J; junction bases unmatched: 9. The DNA for the CDR3 is TGTGCCAGCAGCCCCCTCGGACTAGCGGAAAGCTCCTACAATGAGCAGTTCTTC. Its protein is CASSPLGLAESSYNEQFF.

The rearrangement links TRBV6-5 to TRBJ2-3; D is perhaps TRBD1 (6 bases). This CDR3 spans 12 amino acids. The ends were cut back, 5 bases at V and 5 bases at J, with 8 bases in the middle. The germline V gene has CDR1 MNHEY and CDR2 SVGAGI. CDR3 DNA sequence: TGTGCCAGCAGTATACAGGGAGATACGCAGTATTTT. Amino acid sequence: CASSIQGDTQYF.

This clonotype was seen many times. V usage is TRBV4-2 and J usage is TRBJ1-5; D gene unclear. V lost 0 bases and J lost 0, with 21 bases in between. Germline lookup yields CDR1 LGHNA and CDR2 YNFKEQ. This CDR3 has 20 residues. The CDR3 DNA follows: TGTGCCAGCAGCCAAGAGTACAGCCCTTTCGGTATGGATAGCAATCAGCCCCAGCATTTT. Its translation is CASSQEYSPFGMDSNQPQHF.

This rearrangement joins TRBV20-1 to TRBJ1-1, with unresolved D. The CDR3 is 13 residues long. The V end was cut by 6 bases, the J end by 1 base, with 12 bases between. In germline, CDR1 is DFQATT, CDR2 SNEGSKA (reference sequence). In nucleotides, the CDR3 is TGCAGTGCACATCGGGCCCAGAACACTGAAGCTTTCTTT. This gives the protein CSAHRAQNTEAFF.

The chain carries TRBV7-8 and TRBJ2-7, with D maybe TRBD2 (6 bases). Germline V gene sequence: CDR1 SGHVS, CDR2 FQNEAQ. V lost 0 bases and J lost 3, with 12 bases in between. CDR3 length: 15 residues. The CDR3 loop is CASSLASSGLYEQYF. CDR3 nucleotide sequence: TGTGCCAGCAGCTTAGCTTCAAGCGGGCTCTACGAGCAGTACTTC. Full variable domain (outside the CDR3, taken from reference TRBV7-8 and TRBJ2-7): GAGVSQSPRYKVAKRGQDVALRCDPISGHVSLFWYQQALGQGPEFLTYFQNEAQLDKSGLPSDRFFAERPEGSVSTLKIQRTQQEDSAVYLCASSLASSGLYEQYFGPGTRLTVT.

V gene TRBV5-1 combines with J gene TRBJ2-1; no clear D gene. This CDR3 spans 15 amino acids. Trimming left V 4 bases short and J 0 bases short, with 11 bases between. CDR1 is SGHRS and CDR2 is YFSETQ in the germline V gene. CDR3 sequence: CASSTGRSSYNEQFF. The CDR3 DNA follows: TGCGCCAGCAGCACCGGCCGGAGCTCCTACAATGAGCAGTTCTTC.

This clonotype was detected a few times. The rearrangement links TRBV20-1 to TRBJ2-1; 11 bases line up with TRBD2. V lost 3 bases to trimming and J lost 4 bases; unmatched junction nucleotides: 11. Germline loops: CDR1 DFQATT, CDR2 SNEGSKA (reference sequence). This CDR3 contains 17 residues. Written as DNA, the CDR3 is TGCAGTGCTAGGGCGCCTAGCGGGAGGACCTTTTACAATGAGCAGTTCTTC. Translating it yields CSARAPSGRTFYNEQFF.

There are many counts of this clonotype. This sequence joins TRBV25-1 and TRBJ1-2; a weak D match, TRBD1 (6 bases). The length of the CDR3 is 13 residues. Trimming pared 4 bases from V and 4 bases from J, leaving 10 bases between. Germline loops: CDR1 MGHDK, CDR2 SYGVNS. CDR3 sequence reads: CASSGGTRYGYTF. The CDR3, as DNA: TGTGCCAGCAGTGGTGGGACACGCTATGGCTACACCTTC.

V gene TRBV19 combines with J gene TRBJ2-3; unclear D gene. The CDR3 contains 14 residues. Trimming shortened V by 3 bases and J by 5 bases, and 12 bases separated the two germline ends. CDR1 is LNHDA and CDR2 is SQIVND in the germline V gene (reference sequence). CDR3 nucleotides: TGTGCCAGTAGTATGGACCAGCGTGGAGATACGCAGTATTTT. Protein sequence: CASSMDQRGDTQYF. Looking up the rest from reference TRBV19 and TRBJ2-3 gives the full variable domain: DGGITQSPKYLFRKEGQNVTLSCEQNLNHDAMYWYRQDPGQGLRLIYYSQIVNDFQKGDIAEGYSVSREKKESFPLTVTSAQKNPTAFYLCASSMDQRGDTQYFGPGTRLTVL.

The rearrangement joins TRBV3-1 to TRBJ2-7; 15 nucleotides match TRBD2. The germline V gene encodes CDR1 LGHDT and CDR2 YNNKEL (reference sequence). CDR3 size: 16 residues. J lost 3 bases, V lost 4 bases, and 4 bases had no gene match. In DNA, the CDR3 is TGTGCCAGCAGCCTCTGGACTAGCGGGGGGGGCTACGAGCAGTACTTC. Its protein is CASSLWTSGGGYEQYF.

This clonotype was detected only a few times. The V and J genes are TRBV18 and TRBJ2-7; the D is unclear. The CDR3 has 11 amino acids. The V end was cut by 5 bases, the J end by 7 bases, with 9 bases between. Germline assignment: CDR1 KGHSH and CDR2 LQKENI. CDR3 amino acids: CASSVEGEQYF. CDR3 in DNA: TGTGCCAGCTCAGTGGAAGGAGAGCAGTACTTC.

The CDR3 loop reads CSVTRATGGGNEQFF. In DNA form, the CDR3 reads TGCAGCGTTACCCGGGCGACAGGGGGAGGGAATGAGCAGTTCTTC. V and J are TRBV29-1 and TRBJ2-1, with TRBD1 identical over 9 bases. J was trimmed by 7 bases and V by 5 bases; bases with no gene match: 12. The CDR3 sequence is 15 residues long. Germline V gives CDR1 SQVTM, CDR2 ANQGSEA.

This clonotype was picked up many times. This chain connects TRBV6-5 to TRBJ1-2; D is unclear. The CDR3 runs to 14 residues. The V and J ends lost 3 bases and 2 bases respectively, with 10 bases between them. The germline V gene encodes CDR1 MNHEY and CDR2 SVGAGI. The CDR3: CASSYSGSNYGYTF. The DNA for the CDR3 is TGTGCCAGCAGTTATTCGGGGTCCAACTATGGCTACACCTTC.

This clonotype was recorded at least ten times. This rearrangement joins TRBV18 to TRBJ2-7, with a possible D match to TRBD2 (5 bases). The germline V gene has CDR1 KGHSH and CDR2 LQKENI. V lost 8 bases to trimming and J lost 2 bases, with 13 bases between them. CDR3 length: 13 residues. The CDR3 here is CASSPGGPYEQYF. The CDR3 DNA follows: TGTGCCAGCAGTCCAGGCGGGCCCTACGAGCAGTACTTC.

This clonotype was counted a few times. V usage is TRBV7-6 and J usage is TRBJ2-5; TRBD2 matches at 8 bases. This CDR3 contains 14 residues. Unmatched junction bases numbered 9, after V lost 7 bases and J lost 5 bases. Looked up from germline, CDR1 is SGHVS and CDR2 is FNYEAQ. The DNA of the CDR3 is TGTGCCAGCACCTCGGGGGGGTCGGGGGAGACCCAGTACTTC. Protein: CASTSGGSGETQYF.

This clonotype was observed a single time. A much larger clone lies one base from this, so it may be a read error. This chain uses TRBV2 with TRBJ1-6; 7 bases line up with TRBD1. Germline V gene lookup returns CDR1 SNHLY and CDR2 FYNNEI. CDR3 length equals 13 residues. V gave up 8 bases and J gave up 6 bases; unmatched junction bases: 4. CDR3 in DNA: TGTGCCAGCGGGGGACAGCTTAATTCACCCCTCCACTTT. Amino acid sequence: CASGGQLNSPLHF.

V usage is TRBV12-3 or TRBV12-4 and J usage is TRBJ2-3; the D is unclear. V lost 6 bases, J lost 3 bases, and 10 bases lay in between. The CDR3 consists of 13 residues. This CDR3 is CASRKDPTDTQYF. CDR3 nucleotide sequence: TGTGCCAGCAGGAAGGACCCGACAGATACGCAGTATTTT.

The chain employs TRBV6-2 or TRBV6-3 and TRBJ2-3; 9 bases map to TRBD2. CDR3 size: 14 residues. Germline CDR1 is MNHEY and CDR2 is SVGEGT. Trimming cost V 10 bases and J 4 bases; bases outside gene matches: 9. In DNA, the CDR3 is TGTGCCACATTGAAAGCGGGAGGTGCAGATACGCAGTATTTT. This codes for CATLKAGGADTQYF.

The chain combines TRBV29-1 with TRBJ2-7; TRBD1 matches 9 bases. This CDR3 is built from 11 residues. Germline lookup yields CDR1 SQVTM and CDR2 ANQGSEA. Germline trimming cut 6 bases from V and 5 bases from J; bases unmatched to any gene: 2. CDR3 in amino acids: CSVHRGHEQYF. The CDR3 DNA reads as TGCAGCGTCCACAGGGGGCACGAGCAGTACTTC.